Listed below are T cell receptor beta chains from one sample, sequenced in a study of OX40 agonist ivuxolimab in advanced cancers. Generated by immunoSEQ multiplex PCR, the TCRdb table keeps only in-frame clones and is missing some. The sample consists of some 90,000 clones, around nine tenths of them appearing once. Sequenced material: CD4+ or CD8+ T cells sorted from blood, taken in a trial of the OX40 agonist ivuxolimab. The receptors were gathered from an adult with an advanced solid tumor such as melanoma, head and neck, liver or kidney cancer. CDR3s include the opening cysteine and the closing phenylalanine or tryptophan. A D gene is named only where the DNA matches it firmly. Rows may omit the clone size; those that give it use once, few, many or a size class.

j_call d_call clone_size v_call cdr3_length cdr3_aa cdr3_nt
TRBJ2-5 . . TRBV28 19 CASSFPWTIAEQYQETQYF TGTGCCAGCAGTTTCCCCTGGACAATAGCGGAACAGTACCAAGAGACCCAGTACTTC
TRBJ1-2 TRBD1 . TRBV6-6 14 CASSYGGQGYGYTF TGTGCCAGCAGTTACGGGGGACAGGGCTATGGCTACACCTTC
TRBJ2-5 TRBD2 . TRBV5-1 14 CASSWGGGQETQYF TGCGCCAGCAGCTGGGGCGGGGGACAAGAGACCCAGTACTTC
TRBJ2-5 . . TRBV10-1 15 CASSESSGGVETQYF TGCGCCAGCAGTGAGTCGTCAGGGGGGGTAGAGACCCAGTACTTC
TRBJ2-5 . . TRBV5-8 17 CASSLWGNVGIQETQYF TGTGCCAGCAGCTTGTGGGGTAACGTGGGGATCCAAGAGACCCAGTACTTC
TRBJ2-2 . once TRBV19 14 CASSEGAGTGELFF TGTGCCAGCTCGGAGGGGGCGGGCACCGGGGAGCTGTTTTTT
TRBJ2-7 . . TRBV5-6 15 CASSVTGWTTREQYF TGTGCCAGCAGCGTCACCGGTTGGACAACTCGGGAGCAGTACTTC
TRBJ1-5 . . TRBV18 15 CASSPRSYSNQPQHF TGTGCCAGCTCACCGCGGTCCTATAGCAATCAGCCCCAGCATTTT
TRBJ2-7 TRBD2 once TRBV27 15 CASREVAGGPYEQYF TGTGCCAGCAGGGAGGTTGCGGGAGGTCCCTACGAGCAGTACTTC
TRBJ2-5 . . TRBV29-1 10 CSVEEETQYF TGCAGCGTTGAGGAAGAGACCCAGTACTTC
TRBJ1-1 . . TRBV7-9 14 CASSLLSKNTEAFF TGTGCCAGCAGCTTACTGTCCAAGAACACTGAAGCTTTCTTT
TRBJ2-2 . . TRBV30 14 CAWSDATNTGELFF TGTGCCTGGAGTGACGCAACGAACACCGGGGAGCTGTTTTTT
TRBJ1-5 . . TRBV6-1 14 CASSEWQGNQPQHF TGTGCCAGCAGTGAATGGCAGGGCAATCAGCCCCAGCATTTT
TRBJ2-3 . . TRBV14 14 CASSPLLSTDTQYF TGTGCCAGCAGCCCTCTGTTGAGCACAGATACGCAGTATTTT
TRBJ2-3 . . TRBV29-1 14 CSVDVARGTDTQYF TGCAGCGTTGACGTAGCGCGTGGCACAGATACGCAGTATTTT
TRBJ2-7 TRBD2 . TRBV7-2 16 CASSLDLGLAGTEQYF TGTGCCAGCAGCTTAGACTTAGGACTAGCGGGAACCGAGCAGTACTTC
TRBJ1-5 . . TRBV19 14 CASRVSVNNQPQHF TGTGCCAGTAGGGTCTCAGTTAACAATCAGCCCCAGCATTTT
TRBJ1-1 TRBD1 . TRBV19 14 CASSHRGMNTEAFF TGTGCCAGTAGCCACAGGGGAATGAACACTGAAGCTTTCTTT
TRBJ2-3 TRBD2 . TRBV4-3 16 CASSLSVAGGTDTQYF TGCGCCAGCAGCCTATCCGTAGCGGGGGGCACAGATACGCAGTATTTT
TRBJ2-7 . . TRBV28 14 CASGAQAVSYEQYF TGTGCCAGCGGTGCCCAGGCGGTCTCCTACGAGCAGTACTTC
TRBJ1-1 . . TRBV7-2 14 CASSPRVGTTEAFF TGTGCCAGCAGCCCCCGAGTGGGCACCACTGAAGCTTTCTTT
TRBJ1-1 . once TRBV6-5 14 CASSYLGGNTEAFF TGTGCCAGCAGTTACCTGGGCGGGAACACTGAAGCTTTCTTT
TRBJ1-2 . . TRBV6-4 12 CASSDRSGGYTF TGTGCCAGCAGTGACAGGTCCGGCGGCTACACCTTC
TRBJ1-1 . . TRBV6-5 15 CASRSPRRGGTEAFF TGTGCCAGCAGGTCTCCCAGGAGAGGCGGCACTGAAGCTTTCTTT
TRBJ2-3 TRBD1 . TRBV5-1 16 CASSLTRDRVVDTQYF TGCGCCAGCAGCTTGACTAGGGACAGGGTAGTAGATACGCAGTATTTT
TRBJ1-2 . . TRBV5-6 13 CASSLDGGYGYTF TGTGCCAGCAGCTTGGACGGAGGGTATGGCTACACCTTC
TRBJ1-3 TRBD1 . TRBV19 15 CASSQQGVSGNTIYF TGTGCCAGTAGTCAACAGGGGGTATCTGGAAACACCATATATTTT
TRBJ2-7 . . TRBV9 14 CASSPYLSSYEQYF TGTGCCAGCAGCCCTTATTTAAGCTCCTACGAGCAGTACTTC
TRBJ1-2 TRBD1 . TRBV7-2 13 CASSGTGAFGYTF TGTGCCAGCAGCGGGACAGGGGCGTTTGGCTACACCTTC
TRBJ1-1 TRBD1 . TRBV9 16 CASSVDLSGGPSVAFF TGTGCCAGCAGCGTAGACCTATCAGGGGGCCCCAGCGTAGCTTTCTTT
TRBJ1-6 TRBD1 . TRBV28 15 CASRQTGVLSSPLHF TGTGCCAGCAGGCAAACAGGGGTCTTGAGTTCACCCCTCCACTTT
TRBJ2-2 . . TRBV30 13 CAWENPSTGELFF TGTGCCTGGGAAAACCCTAGTACCGGGGAGCTGTTTTTT
TRBJ2-7 TRBD2 . TRBV19 14 CASSEREGFYEQYF TGTGCCAGTAGCGAGCGGGAGGGCTTCTACGAGCAGTACTTC
TRBJ2-1 . . TRBV19 16 CASSIVPRSSYNEQFF TGTGCCAGTAGTATTGTCCCCAGGAGCTCCTACAATGAGCAGTTCTTC
TRBJ2-1 TRBD2 few TRBV30 18 CAWDRLAGGRGVYNEQFF TGTGCCTGGGATCGGCTAGCGGGAGGGAGGGGGGTTTACAATGAGCAGTTCTTC
TRBJ2-3 TRBD2 . TRBV7-8 15 CASSPTAGDTDTQYF TGTGCCAGCAGCCCAACCGCGGGAGACACAGATACGCAGTATTTT
TRBJ2-3 . once TRBV9 15 CASSALTVSTDTQYF TGTGCCAGCAGCGCCCTAACAGTGAGCACAGATACGCAGTATTTT
TRBJ1-2 . . TRBV5-5 16 CASSLVDRGANYGYTF TGTGCCAGCAGCTTGGTGGATAGGGGAGCTAACTATGGCTACACCTTC
TRBJ2-7 . . TRBV11-2 17 CASSLVRTPTMGHEQYF TGTGCCAGCAGCTTAGTTCGAACCCCAACTATGGGCCACGAGCAGTACTTC
TRBJ2-1 . . TRBV5-1 15 CASSLTPSSYNEQFF TGCGCCAGCAGCTTGACCCCGAGCTCCTACAATGAGCAGTTCTTC
TRBJ2-5 TRBD1 . TRBV4-3 19 CASSQDRIRQGAPLKTQYF TGCGCCAGCAGCCAAGACAGAATCCGACAGGGGGCCCCCCTGAAGACCCAGTACTTC
TRBJ2-1 TRBD2 . TRBV6-5 13 CASRREDYNEQFF TGTGCCAGCAGGCGGGAGGACTACAATGAGCAGTTCTTC